This passage covers 10 T cell receptor beta chains from one sample sequenced in a study of regulatory T cells in long-lasting Graves disease. For TCR beta, libraries came from iRepertoire HTBI primers and Arm-PCR of CDR3 regions. TCRdb re-called the multiplex PCR reads through MiXCR, storing one row per CDR3 protein. The table includes a few hundred thousand distinct CDR3 sequences, around 13% detected once. Time point in this sample: newly diagnosed GD, antithyroid drugs for less than 3 months. From RNA extracted from PBMCs, the TCR library was made. These same records also appear under a second study, on T cells in Graves' hyperthyroidism and ophthalmopathy.

This material consisted of peripheral blood mononuclear cells (PBMCs), taken at new diagnosis, from a patient treated with antithyroid drugs. The source of these receptors is a woman between 50 and 59 years old with Graves disease.

This clonotype showed up many times. This rearrangement joins TRBV20-1 to TRBJ2-5; D is undetermined. From germline, CDR1 is DFQATT and CDR2 SNEGSKA (reference sequence). The CDR3 length is 13 residues. With 1 base removed from V and 5 bases from J, the gap between germline ends came to 11 bases. The CDR3 bases are TGCAGTGCTAGAGCTGTAATGCGGGAGACCCAGTACTTC. Its protein product is CSARAVMRETQYF.

This clonotype appeared many times. The genes are TRBV20-1 and TRBJ1-5; TRBD1 might be the D (5 bases). This CDR3 spans 14 amino acids. The V gene lost 1 base and the J gene lost 6 bases, with 13 bases spanning the gap. In germline, CDR1 is DFQATT, CDR2 SNEGSKA (reference sequence). In DNA, the CDR3 is TGCAGTGCTAGAGGGTTAGCCAGGGCTCAGCCCCAGCATTTT. Its protein is CSARGLARAQPQHF.

This clonotype was detected many times. The V gene is TRBV6-2 or TRBV6-3, the J gene TRBJ2-2; D ambiguous. The CDR3 covers 14 residues. The V and J ends lost 8 bases and 1 base respectively, with 11 bases between them. Germline CDR1 is MNHEY and CDR2 is SVGEGT. The CDR3 region has the DNA TGTGCCAGCGGGGATGGGCGGAACACCGGGGAGCTGTTTTTT. Its protein product is CASGDGRNTGELFF.

The rearrangement joins TRBV7-9 to TRBJ1-3; D is unresolved. The CDR3 extends over 16 amino acids. V lost 7 bases and J lost 0, with 16 bases in between. Germline V CDR1 and CDR2: SEHNR, FQNEAQ (reference sequence). CDR3 amino acids: CASTSGRPYSGNTIYF. The DNA for the CDR3 is TGTGCCAGCACCTCGGGTCGTCCCTACTCTGGAAACACCATATATTTT.

For this clonotype: It may be a read error: a sequence one base away is much more abundant. This chain links TRBV20-1 with TRBJ2-1; possibly TRBD2 for D (6 bases). The CDR3 totals 13 residues. The germline V gene has CDR1 DFQATT and CDR2 SNEGSKA (reference sequence). The CDR3 spells CSAQEGTYNKQFF. The CDR3 nucleotides are TGCAGTGCTCAGGAGGGGACCTACAATAAGCAGTTCTTC.

This clonotype was seen a handful of times. This chain connects TRBV29-1 to TRBJ2-7; 10 bases match TRBD2. Germline V gives CDR1 SQVTM, CDR2 ANQGSEA. The CDR3 sequence is 16 residues long. V trimming: 4 bases; J trimming: 2 bases; junction bases outside the gene matches: 11. This chain's CDR3 is CSVVSLAGENPYEQYF. The DNA for the CDR3 is TGCAGCGTTGTGTCCCTAGCGGGAGAAAATCCCTACGAGCAGTACTTC.

This clonotype was counted many times. Sequence at one end of the junction differs from germline and may be a read error. The chain carries TRBV5-1 and TRBJ1-5; D not resolved. CDR1 is SGHRS and CDR2 is YFSETQ in the germline V gene. The CDR3 covers 13 residues. DNA for the CDR3: TGTGCCAGCAGCTTAGGGAGGGATCAGCCCCAGCATTTT. It translates to CASSLGRDQPQHF.

V usage is TRBV24-1 and J usage is TRBJ2-1; D may be TRBD2 (6 bases). The CDR3 has 15 amino acids. Trimming took 3 bases from V and 7 from J, leaving 15 bases between them. The germline CDR1 and CDR2 sequences are KGHDR and SFDVKD. CDR3 sequence reads: CATSDARDSRNEQFF. CDR3 sequence (DNA): TGTGCCACCAGTGATGCGCGGGACTCGAGGAATGAGCAGTTCTTC.

This clonotype was counted ten times or more. The V call is TRBV3-1, the J call TRBJ2-7, with 8 nucleotides matching TRBD2. Germline-derived CDR1 and CDR2 are LGHDT and YNNKEL (reference sequence). Trimming removed 2 bases from V and 3 bases from J; junction bases left unmatched: 12. This CDR3 comprises 17 residues. CDR3 sequence reads: CASSQHNSGMGSYEQYF. The DNA for the CDR3 is TGTGCCAGCAGCCAACACAATAGCGGGATGGGGAGCTACGAGCAGTACTTC.

The chain employs TRBV7-9 and TRBJ1-2; the D gene is possibly TRBD1 (5 bases). The germline V and J ends were trimmed by 1 base and 5 bases, with 14 bases remaining between them. This CDR3 comprises 15 residues. The germline CDR1 and CDR2 sequences are SEHNR and FQNEAQ (reference sequence). The CDR3 DNA is TGTGCCAGCAGCTTAGGATCCGGGACTGGGTATGGCTACACCTTC. This sequence encodes CASSLGSGTGYGYTF.